This T cell receptor beta chain appears in the sequencing data of a study of blood T cell repertoires in COVID-19. In the study overall: Samples of COVID-19 (acute and convalescent) were obtained from the United States, Italy and Spain.

Data came from immunoSEQ multiplex PCR; TCRdb stores just in-frame clones and leaves some out. This repertoire shows roughly 360,000 clones, around 84% found once; its top ten account for over 0.95%. Looked up from germline, CDR1 is SNHLY and CDR2 is FYNNEI. This CDR3 is built from 15 residues. Trimming at V came to 11 bases and at J to 4 bases, leaving 15 bases not matched to a gene. Sequenced: peripheral blood. The genes are TRBV2 and TRBJ2-3; 7 bases line up with TRBD2. This sequence originates from a human donor with acute or convalescent COVID-19. The donor label of this sample is uncertain. The CDR3 region is CAPFWREGQADTQYF. CDR3 coding DNA: TGTGCCCCCTTCTGGAGGGAGGGCCAGGCAGATACGCAGTATTTT.